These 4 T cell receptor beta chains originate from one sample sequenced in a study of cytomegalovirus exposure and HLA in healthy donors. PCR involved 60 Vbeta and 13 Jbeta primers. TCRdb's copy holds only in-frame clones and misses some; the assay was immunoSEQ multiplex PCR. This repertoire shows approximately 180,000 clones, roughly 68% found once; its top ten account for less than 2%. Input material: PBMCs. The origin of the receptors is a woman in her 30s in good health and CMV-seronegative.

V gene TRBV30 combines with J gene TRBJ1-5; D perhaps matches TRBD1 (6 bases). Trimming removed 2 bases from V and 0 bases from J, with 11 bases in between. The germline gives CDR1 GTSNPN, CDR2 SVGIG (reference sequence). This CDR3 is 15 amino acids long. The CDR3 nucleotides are TGTGCCTGGAGTATACAGGGATCTAGCAATCAGCCCCAGCATTTT. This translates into CAWSIQGSSNQPQHF.

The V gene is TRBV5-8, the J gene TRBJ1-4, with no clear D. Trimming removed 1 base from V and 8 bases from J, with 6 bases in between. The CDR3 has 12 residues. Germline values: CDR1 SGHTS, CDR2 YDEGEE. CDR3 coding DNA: TGTGCCAGCAGCTTGTACGGGGAAAAACTGTTTTTT. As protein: CASSLYGEKLFF. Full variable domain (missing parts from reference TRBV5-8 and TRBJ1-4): EAGVTQSPTHLIKTRGQQATLRCSPISGHTSVYWYQQALGLGLQFLLWYDEGEERNRGNFPPRFSGRQFPNYSSELNVNALELEDSALYLCASSLYGEKLFFGSGTQLSVL.

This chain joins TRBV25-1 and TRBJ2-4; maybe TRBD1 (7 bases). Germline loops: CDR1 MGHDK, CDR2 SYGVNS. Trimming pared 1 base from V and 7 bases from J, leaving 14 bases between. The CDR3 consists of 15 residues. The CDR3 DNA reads TGTGCCAGCAGTGAATTGTCGGCAGGGGGGAACATTCAGTACTTC. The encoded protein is CASSELSAGGNIQYF.

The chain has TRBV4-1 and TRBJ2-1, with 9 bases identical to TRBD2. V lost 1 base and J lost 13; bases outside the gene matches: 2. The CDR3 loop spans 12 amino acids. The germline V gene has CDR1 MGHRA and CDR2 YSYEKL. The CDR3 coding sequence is TGCGCCAGCAGCCAAGGCGGGAGGGCCCAGTTCTTC. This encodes CASSQGGRAQFF.